A single sample is the source of the 2 T cell receptor beta chains below, sequenced in a study of blood T cell repertoires in COVID-19 (dated by TCRdb to the early 2020s). Receptors were amplified or captured by the immunoSEQ multiplex PCR assay. This is the immuneACCESS table as TCRdb keeps it, with only in-frame sequences that have V and J called. A part of the clones is gone; compared with another copy, unresolved V genes explain less than half, and the rest is unexplained. The sample profile shows under 350,000 clones; 75% to 90% of them were found once. Together, the top ten hold approximately 4.2% of the sample. What was sequenced was peripheral blood. The source is a man aged 40-55 years with acute or convalescent COVID-19.

CDR3 sequence: CASSPRTGLIYEQYF. CDR3 DNA: TGTGCCAGTAGTCCCCGGACAGGGCTAATCTACGAGCAGTACTTC. The rearrangement joins TRBV19 to TRBJ2-7; 8 bases are a match to TRBD1. The germline CDR1 and CDR2 sequences are LNHDA and SQIVND (reference sequence). The CDR3 sequence is 15 residues long. V lost 5 bases and J lost 3; bases outside the gene matches: 9.

The rearrangement joins TRBV5-4 to TRBJ2-6; D not resolved. Deletions cut 1 base from V and 4 bases from J, with 12 bases between. This CDR3 contains 16 residues. Germline values: CDR1 SGHNT, CDR2 YYREEE (reference sequence). The CDR3 DNA is TGTGCCAGCAGCTTGACTATCGCTGAAGGGGCCAACGTCCTGACTTTC. It is translated as CASSLTIAEGANVLTF. The entire variable domain, with the rest obtained from reference TRBV5-4 and TRBJ2-6, is as follows: ETGVTQSPTHLIKTRGQQVTLRCSSQSGHNTVSWYQQALGQGPQFIFQYYREEENGRGNFPPRFSGLQFPNYSSELNVNALELDDSALYLCASSLTIAEGANVLTFGAGSRLTVL.